The rows below give T cell receptor beta chains drawn from one sample of a study of blood T cell repertoires in COVID-19. Profiling relied on immunoSEQ multiplex PCR, and the TCRdb table lists in-frame clones only, not all of them. The sample lists 310,000 or so clones, about 85% occurring once. Material: peripheral blood. Source of these receptors: a woman in her forties or fifties who had recovered from COVID-19. Both conserved end residues are part of each CDR3. A D gene is named only where the DNA matches it firmly. Not every row has a clone size; where given, it reads once, few, many or a size class.

J | size | V | D | CDR3 | DNA
TRBJ1-1 | - | TRBV6-1 | - | CASSEQGRAFF | TGTGCCAGCAGTGAACAGGGGCGAGCTTTCTTT
TRBJ2-1 | - | TRBV27 | TRBD2 | CASSLLAGGPRDEQFF | TGTGCCAGCAGTTTACTAGCGGGAGGGCCTAGGGATGAGCAGTTCTTC
TRBJ2-3 | few | TRBV2 | TRBD1 | CASKSPRGRGTDTQYF | TGTGCCAGCAAATCCCCCAGGGGGCGCGGGACAGATACGCAGTATTTT
TRBJ1-6 | few | TRBV5-4 | - | CASSPSQGSRPLHF | TGTGCCAGCAGCCCATCACAGGGCAGTCGGCCCCTCCACTTT
TRBJ2-1 | - | TRBV25-1 | TRBD2 | CASSLAGGNNEQFF | TGTGCCAGCAGCTTAGCGGGGGGGAACAATGAGCAGTTCTTC
TRBJ2-1 | - | TRBV4-2 | - | CASSRDLNNEQFF | TGTGCCAGCAGCCGGGACTTAAATAATGAGCAGTTCTTC
TRBJ2-7 | - | TRBV28 | TRBD1 | CASSVGTGAKNEQYF | TGTGCCAGCAGTGTTGGGACAGGGGCTAAAAACGAGCAGTACTTC
TRBJ1-2 | - | TRBV10-3 | - | CAISEYLGRDEPFDGYTF | TGTGCCATCAGTGAGTACTTGGGCCGGGATGAACCCTTCGATGGCTACACCTTC
TRBJ2-7 | - | TRBV4-3 | - | CASSQAYRAPDEQYF | TGCGCCAGCAGCCAAGCTTACAGGGCGCCTGACGAGCAGTACTTC
TRBJ2-1 | - | TRBV6-5 | TRBD2 | CASSLAGGAYNEQFF | TGTGCCAGCAGTTTAGCGGGGGGGGCCTACAATGAGCAGTTCTTC
TRBJ1-1 | - | TRBV28 | TRBD1 | CASSFWDGQGSTEAFF | TGTGCCAGCAGTTTTTGGGACGGACAGGGAAGCACTGAAGCTTTCTTT